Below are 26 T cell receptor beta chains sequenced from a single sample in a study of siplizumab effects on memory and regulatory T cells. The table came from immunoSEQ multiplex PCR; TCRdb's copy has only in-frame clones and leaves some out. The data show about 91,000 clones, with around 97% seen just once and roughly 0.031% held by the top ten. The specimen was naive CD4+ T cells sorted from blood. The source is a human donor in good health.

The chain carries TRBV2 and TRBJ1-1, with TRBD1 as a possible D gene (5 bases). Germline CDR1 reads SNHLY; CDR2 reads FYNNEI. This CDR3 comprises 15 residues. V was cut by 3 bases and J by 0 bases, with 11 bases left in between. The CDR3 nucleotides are TGTGCCAGCAGTGACAGGGCCCCCATGAACACTGAAGCTTTCTTT. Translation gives CASSDRAPMNTEAFF.

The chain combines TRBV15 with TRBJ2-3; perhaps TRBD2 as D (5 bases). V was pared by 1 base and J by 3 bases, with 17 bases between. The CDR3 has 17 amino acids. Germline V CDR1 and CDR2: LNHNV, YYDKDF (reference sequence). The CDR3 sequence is CATSRVTGVSRTDTQYF. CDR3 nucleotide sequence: TGTGCCACCAGCAGAGTAACCGGGGTCTCGAGGACAGATACGCAGTATTTT.

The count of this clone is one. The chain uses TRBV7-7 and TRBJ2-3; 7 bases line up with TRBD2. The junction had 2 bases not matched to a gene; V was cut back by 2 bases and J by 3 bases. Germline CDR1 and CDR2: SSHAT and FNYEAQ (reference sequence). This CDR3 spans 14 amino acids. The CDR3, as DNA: TGTGCCAGCAGCTTATTGGGGGGGACAGATACGCAGTATTTT. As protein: CASSLLGGTDTQYF.

CDR3 loop: CAWRSSGQGETQYF. Here the CDR3 DNA reads TGTGCCTGGAGGTCGTCGGGACAGGGAGAGACCCAGTACTTC. The rearrangement uses TRBV30 and TRBJ2-5; TRBD1 agrees at 9 bases. Unmatched junction bases numbered 6, after V lost 3 bases and J lost 4 bases. This CDR3 comprises 14 residues. Germline CDR1 is GTSNPN and CDR2 is SVGIG (reference sequence).

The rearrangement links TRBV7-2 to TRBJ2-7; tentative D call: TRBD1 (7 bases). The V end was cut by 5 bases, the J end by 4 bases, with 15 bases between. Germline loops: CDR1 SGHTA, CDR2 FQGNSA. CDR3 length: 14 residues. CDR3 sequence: CASSAQGGPYEQYF. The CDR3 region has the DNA TGTGCCAGCAGCGCTCAGGGGGGTCCTTACGAGCAGTACTTC. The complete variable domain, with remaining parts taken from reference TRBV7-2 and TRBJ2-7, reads GAGVSQSPSNKVTEKGKDVELRCDPISGHTALYWYRQSLGQGLEFLIYFQGNSAPDKSGLPSDRFSAERTGGSVSTLTIQRTQQEDSAVYLCASSAQGGPYEQYFGPGTRLTVT.

CDR3 loop: CASSSLAGGSYEQYF. The CDR3 region has the DNA TGTGCCAGCAGTTCCCTAGCGGGGGGGTCCTACGAGCAGTACTTC. This chain uses TRBV7-6 with TRBJ2-5, with 12 nucleotides matching TRBD2. The DNA end is more similar to TRBJ2-7, so the J call may be wrong. CDR3 length: 15 amino acids. The germline V gene has CDR1 SGHVS and CDR2 FNYEAQ.

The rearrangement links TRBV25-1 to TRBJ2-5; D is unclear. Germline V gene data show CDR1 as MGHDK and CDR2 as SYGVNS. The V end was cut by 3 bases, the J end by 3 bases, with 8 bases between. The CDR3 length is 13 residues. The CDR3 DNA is TGTGCCAGCAGTGATACGTGGAAAGAGACCCAGTACTTC. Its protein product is CASSDTWKETQYF.

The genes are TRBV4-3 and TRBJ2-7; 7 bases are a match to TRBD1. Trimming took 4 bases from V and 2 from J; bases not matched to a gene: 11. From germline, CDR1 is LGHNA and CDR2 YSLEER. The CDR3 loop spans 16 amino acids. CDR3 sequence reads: CASSRGSLGQAYEQYF. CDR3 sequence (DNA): TGCGCCAGCAGCCGAGGGTCCCTAGGACAGGCCTACGAGCAGTACTTC.

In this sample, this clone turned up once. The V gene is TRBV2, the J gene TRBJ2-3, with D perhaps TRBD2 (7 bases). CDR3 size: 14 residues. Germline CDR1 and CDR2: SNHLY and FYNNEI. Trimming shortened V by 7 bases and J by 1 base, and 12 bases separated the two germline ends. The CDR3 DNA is TGTGCCAGCAAAAGGGGGGGCGGCACAGATACGCAGTATTTT. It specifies CASKRGGGTDTQYF.

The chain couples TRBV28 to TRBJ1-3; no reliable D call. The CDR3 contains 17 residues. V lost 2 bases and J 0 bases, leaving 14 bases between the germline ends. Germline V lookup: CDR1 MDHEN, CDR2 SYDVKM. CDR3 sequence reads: CASSLRSGRSSGNTIYF. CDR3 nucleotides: TGTGCCAGCAGTTTAAGATCGGGAAGGAGCTCTGGAAACACCATATATTTT.

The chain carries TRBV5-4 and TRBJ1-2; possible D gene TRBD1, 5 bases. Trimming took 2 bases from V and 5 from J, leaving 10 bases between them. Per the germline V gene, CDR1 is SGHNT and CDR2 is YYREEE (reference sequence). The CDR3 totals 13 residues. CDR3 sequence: CASSFKDIYGYTF. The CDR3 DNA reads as TGTGCCAGCAGCTTTAAGGACATTTATGGCTACACCTTC. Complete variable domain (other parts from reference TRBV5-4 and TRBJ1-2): ETGVTQSPTHLIKTRGQQVTLRCSSQSGHNTVSWYQQALGQGPQFIFQYYREEENGRGNFPPRFSGLQFPNYSSELNVNALELDDSALYLCASSFKDIYGYTFGSGTRLTVV.

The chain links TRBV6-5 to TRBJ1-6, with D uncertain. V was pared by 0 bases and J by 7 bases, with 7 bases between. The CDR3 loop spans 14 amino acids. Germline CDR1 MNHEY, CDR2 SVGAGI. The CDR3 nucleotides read TGTGCCAGCAGTTACTCCCAAGAAAATTCACCCCTCCACTTT. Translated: CASSYSQENSPLHF.

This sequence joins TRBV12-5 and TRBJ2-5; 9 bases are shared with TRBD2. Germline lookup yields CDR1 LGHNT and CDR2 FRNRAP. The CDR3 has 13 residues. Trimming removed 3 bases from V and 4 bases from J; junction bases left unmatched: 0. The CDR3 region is CASGFSGGETQYF. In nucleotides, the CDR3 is TGTGCTAGTGGTTTTAGCGGGGGAGAGACCCAGTACTTC.

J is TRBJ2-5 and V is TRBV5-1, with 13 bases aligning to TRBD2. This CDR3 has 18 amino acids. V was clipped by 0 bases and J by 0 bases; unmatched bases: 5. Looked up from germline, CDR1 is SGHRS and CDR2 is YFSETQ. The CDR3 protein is CASSLGLAGGIDQETQYF. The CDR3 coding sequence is TGCGCCAGCAGCTTGGGACTAGCGGGGGGAATAGACCAAGAGACCCAGTACTTC.

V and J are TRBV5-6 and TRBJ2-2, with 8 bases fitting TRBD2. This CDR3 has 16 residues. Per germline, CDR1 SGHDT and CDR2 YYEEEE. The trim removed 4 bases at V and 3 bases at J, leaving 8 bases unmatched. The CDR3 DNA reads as TGTGCCAGCAGCCATGGACTAGCCGGGTACACCGGGGAGCTGTTTTTT. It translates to CASSHGLAGYTGELFF.

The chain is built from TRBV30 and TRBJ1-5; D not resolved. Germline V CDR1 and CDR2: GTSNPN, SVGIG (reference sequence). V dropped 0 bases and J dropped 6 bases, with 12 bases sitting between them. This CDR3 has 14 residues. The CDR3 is CAWSVVVSSQPQHF. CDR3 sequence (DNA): TGTGCCTGGAGTGTAGTGGTCAGTAGTCAGCCCCAGCATTTT.

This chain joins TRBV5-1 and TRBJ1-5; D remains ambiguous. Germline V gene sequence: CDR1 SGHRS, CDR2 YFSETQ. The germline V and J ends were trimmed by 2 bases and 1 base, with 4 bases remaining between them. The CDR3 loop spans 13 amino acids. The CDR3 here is CASSFTSNQPQHF. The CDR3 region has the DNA TGCGCCAGCAGCTTTACCAGCAATCAGCCCCAGCATTTT.

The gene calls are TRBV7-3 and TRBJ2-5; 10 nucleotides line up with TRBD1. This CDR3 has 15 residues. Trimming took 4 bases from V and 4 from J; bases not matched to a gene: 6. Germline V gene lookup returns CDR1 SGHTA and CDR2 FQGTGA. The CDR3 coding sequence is TGTGCCAGCAGCTCAGGACAGGGGGTTGCAGAGACCCAGTACTTC. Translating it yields CASSSGQGVAETQYF.

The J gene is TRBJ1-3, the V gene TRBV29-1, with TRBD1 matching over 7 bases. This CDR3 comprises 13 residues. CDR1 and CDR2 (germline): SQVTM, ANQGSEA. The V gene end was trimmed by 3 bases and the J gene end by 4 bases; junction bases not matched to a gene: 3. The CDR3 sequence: CSVERGPGNTIYF. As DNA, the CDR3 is TGCAGCGTTGAGAGGGGGCCCGGAAACACCATATATTTT.

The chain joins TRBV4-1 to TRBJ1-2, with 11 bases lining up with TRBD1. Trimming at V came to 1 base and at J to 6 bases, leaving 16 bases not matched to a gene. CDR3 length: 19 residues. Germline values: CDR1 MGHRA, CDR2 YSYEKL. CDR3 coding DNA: TGCGCCAGCAGCCAAGGAGGGTGGGGGACAGGGGGAATATTCGATGGCTACACCTTC. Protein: CASSQGGWGTGGIFDGYTF.

The CDR3 loop is CASKTGTNEKLFF. The CDR3 bases are TGTGCCAGCAAGACCGGAACTAATGAAAAACTGTTTTTT. The V gene is TRBV19, the J gene TRBJ1-4; D gene ambiguous. The V gene's germline CDR1 is LNHDA and CDR2 SQIVND (reference sequence). This CDR3 comprises 13 residues. V was shortened by 9 bases and J by 1 base, with 9 bases between the two germline ends.

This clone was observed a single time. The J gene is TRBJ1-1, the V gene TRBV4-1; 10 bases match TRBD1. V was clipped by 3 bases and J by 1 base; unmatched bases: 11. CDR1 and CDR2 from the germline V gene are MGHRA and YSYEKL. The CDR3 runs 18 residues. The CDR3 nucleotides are TGCGCCAGCAGCCACACAAGGGACAGGGGTGGGGGGAACACTGAAGCTTTCTTT. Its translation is CASSHTRDRGGGNTEAFF.

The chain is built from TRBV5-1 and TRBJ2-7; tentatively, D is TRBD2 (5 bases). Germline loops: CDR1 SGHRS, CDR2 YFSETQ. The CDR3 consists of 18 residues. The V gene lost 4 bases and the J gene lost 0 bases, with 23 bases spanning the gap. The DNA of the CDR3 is TGCGCCAGCAGCGCTGGCCCCCCGGTTATGGAGGCCTCCTACGAGCAGTACTTC. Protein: CASSAGPPVMEASYEQYF.

CDR3 residues: CASAGAPGDTQYF. The CDR3, as DNA: TGCGCCAGCGCGGGGGCCCCCGGAGATACGCAGTATTTT. The rearrangement links TRBV5-1 to TRBJ2-3; TRBD2 might be the D (7 bases). The CDR3 runs to 13 residues. Trimming took off 7 bases at V and 5 bases at J, with 14 bases between the two ends. Germline-derived CDR1 and CDR2 are SGHRS and YFSETQ. Drawing the rest from reference TRBV5-1 and TRBJ2-3, the complete variable domain is KAGVTQTPRYLIKTRGQQVTLSCSPISGHRSVSWYQQTPGQGLQFLFEYFSETQRNKGNFPGRFSGRQFSNSRSEMNVSTLELGDSALYLCASAGAPGDTQYFGPGTRLTVL.

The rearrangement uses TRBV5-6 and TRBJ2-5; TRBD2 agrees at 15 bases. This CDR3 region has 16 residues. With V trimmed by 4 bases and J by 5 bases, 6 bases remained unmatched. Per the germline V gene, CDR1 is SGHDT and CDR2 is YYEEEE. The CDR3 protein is CASSPGLAGGPETQYF. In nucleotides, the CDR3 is TGTGCCAGCAGCCCCGGACTAGCGGGGGGGCCGGAGACCCAGTACTTC.

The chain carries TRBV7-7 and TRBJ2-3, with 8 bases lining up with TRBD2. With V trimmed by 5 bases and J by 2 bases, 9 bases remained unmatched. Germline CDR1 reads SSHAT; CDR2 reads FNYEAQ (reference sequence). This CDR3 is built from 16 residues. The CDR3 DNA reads TGTGCCAGCAGCATTGGGGTAGCGGGGCCCACAGATACGCAGTATTTT. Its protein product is CASSIGVAGPTDTQYF.